The 20 T cell receptor beta chains listed next were all sequenced from one sample in a study of early T cells in non-severe SARS-CoV-2 infection. TCRdb fed the 5' RACE reads into MiXCR, producing one record per CDR3 protein. The sample includes 120,000 or so distinct CDR3 sequences, roughly 12% of them seen just once. The sequencing used whole blood, collected at baseline. These receptors all come from an adult who was a healthcare worker with PCR-confirmed SARS-CoV-2 infection or an uninfected control (not recorded which).

In its sample, this clonotype was seen a few times. The V and J genes are TRBV20-1 and TRBJ2-3; the match to TRBD1 covers 12 bases. Germline V gene sequence: CDR1 DFQATT, CDR2 SNEGSKA (reference sequence). The CDR3 sequence is 16 residues long. With V trimmed by 5 bases and J by 1 base, 7 bases remained unmatched. CDR3 DNA: TGCAGTGCTTTACCGGGACAGGGGGCGGGCACAGATACGCAGTATTTT. Its protein product is CSALPGQGAGTDTQYF.

This sequence joins TRBV7-9 and TRBJ1-1; 7 positions agree with TRBD1. J gave up 4 bases and V 3 bases, and 11 bases lay outside the gene matches. The germline gives CDR1 SEHNR, CDR2 FQNEAQ (reference sequence). The CDR3 totals 16 residues. The chain's CDR3 is CASSFRQGRGVTEAFF. The DNA of the CDR3 is TGTGCCAGCAGCTTCCGACAGGGTAGAGGCGTCACTGAAGCTTTCTTT.

The chain employs TRBV5-1 and TRBJ2-1; 7 bases map to TRBD2. After removal of 1 base from V and 4 bases from J, the junction contained 8 bases not matched to a gene. Germline V gene data show CDR1 as SGHRS and CDR2 as YFSETQ. The CDR3 totals 16 residues. The CDR3 sequence: CASSLMVSGTYNEQFF. CDR3 DNA sequence: TGCGCCAGCAGCTTGATGGTCAGCGGGACTTACAATGAGCAGTTCTTC.

V gene TRBV7-2 combines with J gene TRBJ2-2, with 8 bases fitting TRBD2. The CDR3 runs 15 residues. The trim removed 1 base at V and 5 bases at J, leaving 3 bases unmatched. Germline V gene lookup returns CDR1 SGHTA and CDR2 FQGNSA. CDR3 amino acids: CASSLGVAGTGELFF. CDR3 DNA sequence: TGTGCCAGCAGCTTAGGGGTAGCGGGGACCGGGGAGCTGTTTTTT.

CDR3 sequence: CASRPLSTDTQYF. The CDR3 nucleotides read TGTGCCAGCAGACCACTATCCACAGATACGCAGTATTTT. This sequence joins TRBV27 and TRBJ2-3; the D is unclear. This CDR3 has 13 residues. Germline V lookup: CDR1 MNHEY, CDR2 SMNVEV (reference sequence). Trimming left V 6 bases short and J 2 bases short, with 9 bases between.

A few counts support this clonotype. This sequence joins TRBV2 and TRBJ2-5; D assignment may be TRBD1 or TRBD2 (5 bases each). This CDR3 is 12 amino acids long. V was trimmed by 7 bases and J by 1 base, leaving 7 bases between them. From germline, CDR1 is SNHLY and CDR2 FYNNEI. This CDR3 reads CASKGPQETQYF. The CDR3 DNA reads as TGTGCCAGCAAGGGACCCCAAGAGACCCAGTACTTC.

This clonotype was recorded a few times. The gene calls are TRBV29-1 and TRBJ1-1; TRBD1 might be the D (5 bases). The CDR3 length is 15 residues. V was shortened by 5 bases and J by 0 bases, with 16 bases between the two germline ends. The germline V gene encodes CDR1 SQVTM and CDR2 ANQGSEA. The CDR3 protein is CSVSQGWGMNTEAFF. DNA of the CDR3: TGCAGCGTTTCTCAGGGATGGGGGATGAACACTGAAGCTTTCTTT.

The chain has TRBV29-1 and TRBJ2-3; D gene unclear. The V end was cut by 4 bases, the J end by 5 bases, with 4 bases between. In germline, CDR1 is SQVTM, CDR2 ANQGSEA. This CDR3 has 10 residues. CDR3 sequence: CSVGEDTQYF. CDR3 sequence (DNA): TGCAGCGTTGGCGAAGATACGCAGTATTTT.

This clonotype was recorded at least ten times. The V call is TRBV12-3 or TRBV12-4, the J call TRBJ2-1; 9 positions match TRBD2. Trimming cost V 5 bases and J 0 bases; bases outside gene matches: 5. The CDR3 covers 16 residues. The DNA for the CDR3 is TGTGCCAGCAGTCCCAATAGCGGGAGCTCCTACAATGAGCAGTTCTTC. It specifies CASSPNSGSSYNEQFF.

This clonotype has a count of ten or more. This chain uses TRBV12-3 or TRBV12-4 with TRBJ1-5; 8 bases align to TRBD1. Trimming cost V 5 bases and J 3 bases; bases outside gene matches: 3. CDR3 length: 14 amino acids. For the CDR3, the DNA is TGTGCCAGCAGTCCGACAGGGGACAATCAGCCCCAGCATTTT. It is translated as CASSPTGDNQPQHF.

The rearrangement joins TRBV20-1 to TRBJ2-3, with 13 bases that match TRBD2. CDR3 length: 15 residues. Germline CDR1 and CDR2: DFQATT and SNEGSKA (reference sequence). Losses at the gene ends were 3 bases for V and 5 bases for J; bases not matched to a gene: 5. CDR3 protein: CSARGLAGRGDTQYF. CDR3 bases: TGCAGTGCTAGGGGACTAGCGGGGAGGGGAGATACGCAGTATTTT.

There are a few counts of this clonotype. The chain combines TRBV11-3 with TRBJ1-1; D gene unclear. Germline CDR1 is SGHNT and CDR2 is YENEEA. V was pared by 8 bases and J by 0 bases, with 13 bases between. The CDR3 is made up of 14 amino acids. The CDR3 protein is CASAPTPLNTEAFF. The CDR3 DNA is TGTGCCAGCGCCCCTACCCCATTGAACACTGAAGCTTTCTTT.

This clonotype was observed a few times. V gene TRBV11-2 combines with J gene TRBJ2-7; D gene uncertain. Germline CDR1 reads SGHAT; CDR2 reads FQNNGV. The V gene lost 0 bases and the J gene lost 2 bases, with 8 bases spanning the gap. The CDR3 is 14 amino acids. This chain's CDR3 is CASSLETGPYEQYF. CDR3 sequence (DNA): TGTGCCAGCAGCTTAGAAACGGGCCCCTACGAGCAGTACTTC.

This clonotype showed up many times. The chain employs TRBV14 and TRBJ2-7; D gene unclear. Germline V CDR1 and CDR2: SGHDN, FVKESK. The CDR3 consists of 12 residues. The germline V and J ends were trimmed by 4 bases and 1 base, with 5 bases remaining between them. The CDR3 DNA reads TGTGCCAGCAGCCCCGGATCCTACGAGCAGTACTTC. Amino acid sequence: CASSPGSYEQYF.

This clonotype was seen repeatedly, ten times or more. This chain connects TRBV7-8 to TRBJ2-7; D may be TRBD1 or TRBD2 (5 bases each). The CDR3 is made up of 14 amino acids. CDR1 is SGHVS and CDR2 is FQNEAQ in the germline V gene. Trimming took off 5 bases at V and 0 bases at J, with 11 bases between the two ends. CDR3 loop: CASSPRGSSYEQYF. CDR3 nucleotides: TGTGCCAGCAGCCCCCGGGGCAGCTCCTACGAGCAGTACTTC.

The chain uses TRBV25-1 and TRBJ2-5, with a weak D call TRBD1 (6 bases). Trimming removed 4 bases at V and 7 bases at J, with 16 bases between. The CDR3 consists of 14 residues. Germline lookup yields CDR1 MGHDK and CDR2 SYGVNS. The CDR3 reads CASSASPTGGTQYF. CDR3 coding DNA: TGTGCCAGCAGTGCTTCCCCGACAGGAGGGACCCAGTACTTC.

This clonotype was picked up a small number of times. V usage is TRBV7-2 and J usage is TRBJ2-1; tentative D call: TRBD1 (6 bases). Trimming took off 4 bases at V and 10 bases at J, with 11 bases between the two ends. The CDR3 totals 12 residues. CDR1 and CDR2 from the germline V gene are SGHTA and FQGNSA. The CDR3, as DNA: TGTGCCAGCAGCTCCTCTAGGGGGGAGCAGTTCTTC. Translated, it gives CASSSSRGEQFF. The full variable domain, in which reference TRBV7-2 and TRBJ2-1 provide the parts outside the CDR3, is GAGVSQSPSNKVTEKGKDVELRCDPISGHTALYWYRQSLGQGLEFLIYFQGNSAPDKSGLPSDRFSAERTGGSVSTLTIQRTQQEDSAVYLCASSSSRGEQFFGPGTRLTVL.

The chain joins TRBV5-6 to TRBJ1-1; 7 bases agree with TRBD1. The J segment lost 3 bases and the V segment lost 5 bases, leaving 10 bases of the junction unmatched. Germline loops: CDR1 SGHDT, CDR2 YYEEEE. CDR3 length equals 15 residues. CDR3 protein: CASRQRQGWHTEAFF. The CDR3 DNA reads TGTGCCAGCAGGCAGAGACAGGGATGGCACACTGAAGCTTTCTTT.

This clonotype turned up a few times. V and J are TRBV7-9 and TRBJ1-2; 9 nucleotides line up with TRBD1. J was trimmed by 8 bases and V by 5 bases; bases with no gene match: 3. The CDR3 is 12 residues long. The germline CDR1 and CDR2 sequences are SEHNR and FQNEAQ (reference sequence). The CDR3 bases are TGTGCCAGCAGCAACAGGGGGCAAGGCTACACCTTC. It encodes CASSNRGQGYTF.

This clonotype was recorded many times. The V and J genes are TRBV21-1 and TRBJ1-5. TRBV21-1 corresponds to a pseudogene. This CDR3 has 17 residues. CDR3 loop: CASSKAGIRYSNQPQHF. CDR3 in DNA: TGTGCCAGCAGCAAAGCAGGGATAAGGTATAGCAATCAGCCCCAGCATTTT.